This TCR beta chain was recovered during a study of response to subunit inactivated influenza vaccine. Study observations and caveats: It was suggested by the authors that few new T cells are recruited by each seasonal influenza vaccination.

TCRdb fed the RT-PCR reads into MiXCR, producing one record per CDR3 protein. The table lists 630,000 or so distinct CDR3 sequences, 15% to 19% of them singletons. The CDR3 runs to 15 residues. Losses at the gene ends were 4 bases for V and 0 bases for J; bases not matched to a gene: 7. Germline loops: CDR1 SGHRS, CDR2 YFSETQ. This clonotype was counted at least ten times. As yet, its antigen is unknown. This sequence joins TRBV5-1 and TRBJ2-7; 7 nucleotides align to TRBD2. The sequencing used PBMCs from blood, collected 12 days after vaccination. This TCR came from a man in his forties or fifties who received an inactivated influenza vaccine. The CDR3 here is CASSPTGGTSYEQYF. CDR3 DNA sequence: TGCGCCAGCAGCCCGACCGGGGGGACCTCCTACGAGCAGTACTTC.